This entry lists 5 T cell receptor beta chains sequenced from one sample in a study of blood T cell repertoires in COVID-19. The method was immunoSEQ multiplex PCR; TCRdb's version includes in-frame clones alone and lacks a portion of them. The data contain fewer than 200,000 clones, about 86% of them singletons. Source material: PBMCs or T cells enriched from blood (not recorded which). The receptors derive from a man in his fifties or sixties who had recovered from COVID-19.

V usage is TRBV4-1 and J usage is TRBJ2-3; 8 bases fit TRBD2. Germline V lookup: CDR1 MGHRA, CDR2 YSYEKL. Trimming at V came to 0 bases and at J to 4 bases, leaving 6 bases not matched to a gene. The CDR3 is 16 residues long. CDR3 protein: CASSQERGAGADTQYF. CDR3 nucleotide sequence: TGCGCCAGCAGCCAAGAGCGGGGGGCGGGCGCAGATACGCAGTATTTT.

V and J are TRBV7-2 and TRBJ2-5, with 8 bases fitting TRBD1. This CDR3 is built from 15 residues. The V segment lost 1 base and the J segment 4 bases; nucleotides outside the gene matches: 5. Germline-derived CDR1 and CDR2 are SGHTA and FQGNSA. CDR3 DNA sequence: TGTGCCAGCAGCTTAGGAGAGACAGGGGTAGAGACCCAGTACTTC. Translating gives CASSLGETGVETQYF.

CDR3 loop: CASSLTTMNTEAFF. CDR3 nucleotides: TGCGCCAGCAGCCTGACAACCATGAACACTGAAGCTTTCTTT. This rearrangement joins TRBV5-1 to TRBJ1-1; D is unclear. CDR3 size: 14 residues. Germline V lookup: CDR1 SGHRS, CDR2 YFSETQ. V lost 4 bases, J lost 0 bases, and 10 bases lay in between. Combining the CDR3 with reference TRBV5-1 and TRBJ1-1 gives the whole variable domain KAGVTQTPRYLIKTRGQQVTLSCSPISGHRSVSWYQQTPGQGLQFLFEYFSETQRNKGNFPGRFSGRQFSNSRSEMNVSTLELGDSALYLCASSLTTMNTEAFFGQGTRLTVV.

In DNA, the CDR3 is TGTGCCTGGAGTTCAGACCCACGACAGGGGGCAAGGACTGAAGCTTTCTTT. Protein sequence: CAWSSDPRQGARTEAFF. The rearrangement links TRBV30 to TRBJ1-1, with 10 bases matching TRBD1. This CDR3 is 17 amino acids long. V was clipped by 2 bases and J by 5 bases; unmatched bases: 14. Germline V gene sequence: CDR1 GTSNPN, CDR2 SVGIG (reference sequence).

This chain uses TRBV6-1 with TRBJ1-2; TRBD1 agrees at 7 bases. The CDR3 spans 12 residues. Germline CDR1 is MNHNS and CDR2 is SASEGT. Trimming removed 2 bases from V and 7 bases from J; junction bases left unmatched: 1. The CDR3 region has the DNA TGTGCCAGCAGTGAACAGGGGGTTGGCTACACCTTC. It yields the protein CASSEQGVGYTF.